The 20 T cell receptor beta chains given below trace back to one sample, sequenced in a study of OX40 agonist ivuxolimab in advanced cancers. The table came from immunoSEQ multiplex PCR; TCRdb's copy has only in-frame clones and leaves some out. In the table there are 100,000 or so clones, 94% of which are singletons. Sample: CD4+ or CD8+ T cells sorted from blood, taken in a trial of the OX40 agonist ivuxolimab. These TCRs come from an adult with an advanced solid tumor such as melanoma, head and neck, liver or kidney cancer.

The rearrangement joins TRBV7-2 to TRBJ1-6; possible D gene TRBD1, 6 bases. V was pared by 5 bases and J by 0 bases, with 14 bases between. Germline CDR1 SGHTA, CDR2 FQGNSA. The CDR3 is 17 residues long. The CDR3 loop reads CASSPQGGGSYNSPLHF. The CDR3 bases are TGTGCCAGCAGCCCCCAGGGAGGGGGCTCCTATAATTCACCCCTCCACTTT.

The CDR3 nucleotides read TGTGCCAGCAGCTTAGGCGCTAGCGGGGGAAACGGGGAGCTGTTTTTT. Translating gives CASSLGASGGNGELFF. The chain recombines TRBV11-3 with TRBJ2-2; 10 nucleotides agree with TRBD2. CDR1 is SGHNT, CDR2 YENEEA, per germline. Germline trimming cut 1 base from V and 7 bases from J; bases unmatched to any gene: 6. The CDR3 runs to 16 residues.

This chain connects TRBV30 to TRBJ1-6; D call uncertain. The length of the CDR3 is 14 residues. Trimming took off 5 bases at V and 7 bases at J, with 15 bases between the two ends. The germline gives CDR1 GTSNPN, CDR2 SVGIG (reference sequence). The CDR3 bases are TGTGCCTGGGGGTATCGGGGTTACAATTCACCCCTCCACTTT. Encoded protein: CAWGYRGYNSPLHF.

The chain couples TRBV6-1 to TRBJ2-5; 10 bases are a match to TRBD1. With V trimmed by 3 bases and J by 3 bases, 4 bases remained unmatched. The length of the CDR3 is 15 residues. Germline V gene data show CDR1 as MNHNS and CDR2 as SASEGT. In DNA form, the CDR3 reads TGTGCCAGCAGTGACCAGGGACAGGGGAAAGAGACCCAGTACTTC. Its protein is CASSDQGQGKETQYF.

V gene TRBV9 combines with J gene TRBJ1-1; D call uncertain. The length of the CDR3 is 14 residues. Germline V CDR1 and CDR2: SGDLS, YYNGEE. Trimming took 4 bases from V and 3 from J, leaving 13 bases between them. The CDR3 loop reads CASSPSRADTEAFF. The CDR3, as DNA: TGTGCCAGCAGCCCCTCGAGGGCAGACACTGAAGCTTTCTTT.

The CDR3, as DNA: TGTGCCAGCAGCTCCGGGACTAGCGGTCCTACCTACGAGCAGTACTTC. Its protein product is CASSSGTSGPTYEQYF. The chain carries TRBV5-4 and TRBJ2-7; 11 bases line up with TRBD2. In germline, CDR1 is SGHNT, CDR2 YYREEE (reference sequence). Trimming cost V 3 bases and J 2 bases; bases outside gene matches: 7. The CDR3 totals 16 residues.

The rearrangement links TRBV7-2 to TRBJ2-7; 11 nucleotides agree with TRBD2. Germline-derived CDR1 and CDR2 are SGHTA and FQGNSA. CDR3 length: 15 amino acids. V lost 5 bases, J lost 3 bases, and 6 bases stayed unmatched. The CDR3 DNA is TGTGCCAGCAGCATGGGACTAGCGGCCGGCTACGAGCAGTACTTC. Its translation is CASSMGLAAGYEQYF. Looking up the rest from reference TRBV7-2 and TRBJ2-7 gives the full variable domain: GAGVSQSPSNKVTEKGKDVELRCDPISGHTALYWYRQSLGQGLEFLIYFQGNSAPDKSGLPSDRFSAERTGGSVSTLTIQRTQQEDSAVYLCASSMGLAAGYEQYFGPGTRLTVT.

This clone was observed a single time. The chain has TRBV28 and TRBJ2-4; D unresolved. CDR3 length: 15 amino acids. V lost 1 base and J 7 bases, leaving 14 bases between the germline ends. Germline V gives CDR1 MDHEN, CDR2 SYDVKM. CDR3 region: CASSLYSPGWNIQYF. Here the CDR3 DNA reads TGTGCCAGCAGTTTATATAGCCCGGGTTGGAACATTCAGTACTTC.

The CDR3 protein is CASSVALGLGFGEQYF. The CDR3 coding sequence is TGTGCCAGCAGCGTAGCTCTGGGACTAGGATTCGGCGAGCAGTACTTC. This sequence joins TRBV9 and TRBJ2-7, with 8 bases fitting TRBD2. The germline gives CDR1 SGDLS, CDR2 YYNGEE. CDR3 length equals 16 residues. The junction had 11 bases not matched to a gene; V was cut back by 0 bases and J by 6 bases.

This rearrangement joins TRBV9 to TRBJ2-2; 7 bases fit TRBD2. The CDR3 loop spans 14 amino acids. Germline V gene sequence: CDR1 SGDLS, CDR2 YYNGEE. V shed 4 bases and J 2 bases; nucleotides not matched to a gene: 2. CDR3 in amino acids: CASSPGLNTGELFF. In nucleotides, the CDR3 is TGTGCCAGCAGCCCGGGACTAAACACCGGGGAGCTGTTTTTT.

The chain joins TRBV5-1 to TRBJ1-1; D is perhaps TRBD1 (5 bases). Trimming pared 4 bases from V and 6 bases from J, leaving 19 bases between. Germline V gene data show CDR1 as SGHRS and CDR2 as YFSETQ. CDR3 size: 15 residues. The CDR3 DNA sequence: TGCGCCAGCAGCCCCGACACGGGTATGGGGGCTGAAGCTTTCTTT. Its protein product is CASSPDTGMGAEAFF.

V gene TRBV27 combines with J gene TRBJ1-2; maybe TRBD1 (6 bases). The CDR3 loop spans 13 amino acids. Germline V gene data show CDR1 as MNHEY and CDR2 as SMNVEV (reference sequence). The germline V and J ends were trimmed by 5 bases and 4 bases, with 11 bases remaining between them. CDR3 residues: CASSLTGLYGYTF. CDR3 bases: TGTGCCAGCAGTCTTACAGGGCTCTATGGCTACACCTTC.

DNA of the CDR3: TGTGCCAGCAGCTCCCTGACCGAAACCTACGAGCAGTACTTC. Translated, it gives CASSSLTETYEQYF. The rearrangement uses TRBV7-9 and TRBJ2-5; D is unresolved. The J call may be incorrect, as the DNA end agrees better with TRBJ2-7. CDR1 and CDR2 (germline): SEHNR, FQNEAQ (reference sequence). The CDR3 totals 14 residues.

This rearrangement joins TRBV9 to TRBJ2-7, with 8 bases identical to TRBD2. Trimming cost V 4 bases and J 2 bases; bases outside gene matches: 5. CDR3 size: 14 residues. Germline CDR1 is SGDLS and CDR2 is YYNGEE. Here the CDR3 reads CASSPHGGAYEQYF. The CDR3 region has the DNA TGTGCCAGCAGCCCCCACGGGGGGGCCTACGAGCAGTACTTC.

The V and J genes are TRBV29-1 and TRBJ2-7; 12 bases align to TRBD2. Per the germline V gene, CDR1 is SQVTM and CDR2 is ANQGSEA. There are 19 residues in the CDR3. V lost 2 bases and J lost 4; bases outside the gene matches: 18. CDR3 sequence: CSVETQGRARLAGAYEQYF. The DNA for the CDR3 is TGCAGCGTTGAAACCCAGGGGAGAGCCCGACTAGCGGGAGCGTACGAGCAGTACTTC.

This clone was seen only once. CDR3 loop: CASRRTVFGGGYTF. DNA for the CDR3: TGTGCCAGCAGGCGGACAGTCTTTGGGGGGGGCTACACCTTC. This rearrangement joins TRBV6-5 to TRBJ1-2; tentative D call: TRBD1 (6 bases). CDR3 size: 14 residues. Per germline, CDR1 MNHEY and CDR2 SVGAGI. V dropped 6 bases and J dropped 8 bases, with 19 bases sitting between them.

As for this clone: At one of its ends the junction is not consistent with the germline gene, which may arise from a read error. V gene TRBV7-7 combines with J gene TRBJ2-5; 8 nucleotides align to TRBD1. This CDR3 is built from 15 residues. CDR1 and CDR2 from the germline V gene are SSHAT and FNYEAQ (reference sequence). This CDR3 is CASSLGQGPQETQYF. The DNA of the CDR3 is TGTGCTAGCAGCTTAGGACAGGGCCCCCAAGAGACCCAGTACTTC.

The chain carries TRBV6-1 and TRBJ2-1; D is undetermined. Germline CDR1 is MNHNS and CDR2 is SASEGT. There are 11 residues in the CDR3. Trimming removed 5 bases at V and 7 bases at J, with 6 bases between. The CDR3 here is CASSWANEQFF. CDR3 bases: TGTGCCAGCAGTTGGGCGAATGAGCAGTTCTTC.

The chain joins TRBV19 to TRBJ2-2; the D gene is possibly TRBD2 (5 bases). V was pared by 8 bases and J by 3 bases, with 10 bases between. Looked up from germline, CDR1 is LNHDA and CDR2 is SQIVND (reference sequence). This CDR3 is built from 13 residues. The CDR3 protein is CASFERDTGELFF. The DNA of the CDR3 is TGTGCCAGTTTTGAGAGGGACACCGGGGAGCTGTTTTTT.

The V gene is TRBV2, the J gene TRBJ1-4; D perhaps matches TRBD1 (5 bases). Germline-derived CDR1 and CDR2 are SNHLY and FYNNEI. The CDR3 is 14 residues long. Trimming pared 8 bases from V and 5 bases from J, leaving 15 bases between. CDR3: CASVIPGGNEKLFF. In nucleotides, the CDR3 is TGTGCCAGCGTTATCCCGGGGGGAAATGAAAAACTGTTTTTT.